This T cell receptor beta chain emerged from a study of blood T cell repertoires in COVID-19. At the level of the study: The United States, Italy and Spain were the sources of the acute and convalescent COVID-19 samples. T cells, B-cell-depleted T cells, or PBMCs supplied cDNA or gDNA.

Germline V gene lookup returns CDR1 SQVTM and CDR2 ANQGSEA. The CDR3 length is 12 residues. V lost 3 bases, J lost 3 bases, and 9 bases lay in between. Original processing notes: Amplification with reference gene primers provided the estimates of nucleated cell counts. Measured with immunoSEQ multiplex PCR; TCRdb has only the in-frame clones, and not every one. V, J and clone size reflect that table, while D and trimming were determined from the DNA. This table has fewer than 250,000 clones, less than 90% appearing once. The source of this sequence is a woman aged 70-85 years with acute or convalescent COVID-19. Sequencing was performed on peripheral blood. The V and J genes are TRBV29-1 and TRBJ2-7, with D maybe TRBD1 (6 bases). CDR3 sequence: CSVEDSLYEQYF. CDR3 sequence (DNA): TGCAGCGTTGAGGACAGCCTCTACGAGCAGTACTTC.